Detailed here is one T cell receptor beta chain. The target antigen is unknown. The source of the sample is a study of T cell responses to AZD1222 COVID-19 vaccine. Overall study context: Pooling covered second doses at about 4 or about 12 weeks.

General study results and limits: Clonal diversity was possibly underestimated, and white British individuals and females predominated among donors. Spike regions recognized by vaccine-associated CD4 TCRs spanned the protein, led by 160-218 and 743-854. Baseline testing showed seropositivity in only a handful of AZD1222 recipients.

The protocol was immunoSEQ multiplex PCR, while the TCRdb copy is restricted to in-frame clones and leaves out a portion. The sample has some 130,000 clones, approximately 84% seen once. CDR3 length equals 11 residues. V was clipped by 7 bases and J by 6 bases, with 12 bases between them. The V gene's germline CDR1 is DFQATT and CDR2 SNEGSKA (reference sequence). This TCR derives from an adult in good health. The sequences come from peripheral blood, collected on day 0 of AZD1222 vaccination. The chain uses TRBV20-1 and TRBJ1-2; D is unresolved. The CDR3 bases are TGCAGTGGGTTAGGGATCGATGGCTACACCTTC. It specifies CSGLGIDGYTF.